This entry lists 27 T cell receptor beta chains sequenced from one sample in a study of identical twins. TCRdb redid the calling of the 5' RACE reads with MiXCR, one entry per CDR3 protein. Here the sample spans some 1,700,000 distinct CDR3 sequences, more than 30% being singletons. The sequencing input was cord blood. The receptors were gathered from a newborn girl in good health.

On this clonotype itself: Mismatch with germline at one junction end may stem from a read error. The chain uses TRBV27 and TRBJ2-5, with D perhaps TRBD2 (6 bases). The J call may be wrong; the DNA end is better matched by TRBJ2-7. Germline V gives CDR1 MNHEY, CDR2 SMNVEV (reference sequence). CDR3 length: 16 amino acids. The CDR3 protein is CAGSLSDGEVAYEQYF. The CDR3 coding sequence is TGTGCCGGCAGTTTATCGGACGGGGAGGTCGCCTACGAGCAGTACTTC.

This clonotype was observed a few times. This chain links TRBV30 with TRBJ2-3; the match to TRBD1 covers 8 bases. CDR1 GTSNPN and CDR2 SVGIG come from the germline V gene (reference sequence). There are 15 residues in the CDR3. V was clipped by 0 bases and J by 3 bases; unmatched bases: 5. CDR3 sequence (DNA): TGTGCCTGGAGTGTATGGACAGGGAGGACAGATACGCAGTATTTT. It encodes CAWSVWTGRTDTQYF.

This clonotype was detected many times. The CDR3 sequence is CASSLISGSDGTDTQYF. The CDR3 region has the DNA TGTGCCAGCAGCCTCATTAGCGGGAGCGACGGCACAGATACGCAGTATTTT. This rearrangement joins TRBV12-3 or TRBV12-4 to TRBJ2-3; TRBD2 agrees at 9 bases. The V gene end was trimmed by 6 bases and the J gene end by 1 base; junction bases not matched to a gene: 11. The CDR3 spans 17 residues.

The chain couples TRBV6-5 to TRBJ2-7; 8 bases are a match to TRBD2. The CDR3 spans 17 residues. Germline CDR1 reads MNHEY; CDR2 reads SVGAGI. The junction had 7 bases not matched to a gene; V was cut back by 0 bases and J by 0 bases. CDR3 loop: CASSYSTGRGVSYEQYF. The CDR3 DNA follows: TGTGCCAGCAGTTACTCGACGGGGCGGGGGGTCTCCTACGAGCAGTACTTC.

The chain joins TRBV6-5 to TRBJ1-1; possible D gene TRBD1, 5 bases. V shed 5 bases and J shed 6 bases, with 13 bases lying between them. The germline V gene encodes CDR1 MNHEY and CDR2 SVGAGI. This CDR3 has 13 residues. For the CDR3, the DNA is TGTGCCAGCAGTCCCCCAGGGCCCGCTGAAGCTTTCTTT. Protein sequence: CASSPPGPAEAFF.

This rearrangement joins TRBV9 to TRBJ2-3, with 7 bases that match TRBD2. V gave up 4 bases and J gave up 2 bases; unmatched junction bases: 10. CDR3 length equals 16 residues. Germline CDR1 reads SGDLS; CDR2 reads YYNGEE. The CDR3 loop is CASSLSGVYLTDTQYF. CDR3 nucleotide sequence: TGTGCCAGCAGCCTCAGCGGGGTTTACCTCACAGATACGCAGTATTTT. The variable domain in full, completed from reference TRBV9 and TRBJ2-3, reads DSGVTQTPKHLITATGQRVTLRCSPRSGDLSVYWYQQSLDQGLQFLIQYYNGEERAKGNILERFSAQQFPDLHSELNLSSLELGDSALYFCASSLSGVYLTDTQYFGPGTRLTVL.

The chain joins TRBV6-6 to TRBJ2-3; TRBD2 aligns across 9 bases. The CDR3 consists of 16 residues. Germline V gene data show CDR1 as MNHNY and CDR2 as SVGAGI (reference sequence). V lost 2 bases to trimming and J lost 3 bases; unmatched junction nucleotides: 6. Written as DNA, the CDR3 is TGTGCCAGCAGTTACGGGCGGGGGGGCCGGACAGATACGCAGTATTTT. This codes for CASSYGRGGRTDTQYF.

The chain has TRBV20-1 and TRBJ2-1, with unresolved D. The V end was cut by 6 bases, the J end by 10 bases, with 10 bases between. CDR1 and CDR2 (germline): DFQATT, SNEGSKA (reference sequence). The CDR3 totals 10 residues. This CDR3 is CSAPDEEQFF. DNA for the CDR3: TGCAGTGCCCCTGACGAGGAGCAGTTCTTC.

The V and J genes are TRBV20-1 and TRBJ1-6, with unresolved D. Trimming cost V 0 bases and J 8 bases, with 8 bases left between them. CDR3 length: 13 amino acids. Germline CDR1 and CDR2: DFQATT and SNEGSKA (reference sequence). The CDR3 region has the DNA TGCAGTGCTAGAGATGGGCGGTATTCACCCCTCCACTTT. Protein: CSARDGRYSPLHF.

This chain uses TRBV4-2 with TRBJ2-5; a possible D gene is TRBD2 (7 bases). The length of the CDR3 is 16 residues. Germline CDR1 LGHNA, CDR2 YNFKEQ. V lost 0 bases and J 2 bases, leaving 13 bases between the germline ends. DNA of the CDR3: TGTGCCAGCAGCCAAGATGGGGGGGGCCCGCAAGAGACCCAGTACTTC. Its translation: CASSQDGGGPQETQYF.

This chain connects TRBV19 to TRBJ2-3; possibly TRBD1 for D (5 bases). The CDR3 is 15 residues long. Trimming took 5 bases from V and 6 from J, leaving 18 bases between them. Per the germline V gene, CDR1 is LNHDA and CDR2 is SQIVND (reference sequence). The CDR3 bases are TGTGCCAGTAGTGCCCTGGACACCCTTGCGGATACGCAGTATTTT. Translated, it gives CASSALDTLADTQYF.

The chain joins TRBV25-1 to TRBJ2-5; possible D gene TRBD2, 5 bases. The V gene lost 10 bases and the J gene lost 0 bases, with 12 bases spanning the gap. The germline V gene has CDR1 MGHDK and CDR2 SYGVNS. This CDR3 has 13 amino acids. The CDR3 sequence is CATGVPNQETQYF. In nucleotides, the CDR3 is TGTGCCACCGGGGTTCCTAACCAAGAGACCCAGTACTTC.

The rearrangement joins TRBV6-1 to TRBJ2-5; D is unresolved. CDR3 size: 13 residues. Germline V lookup: CDR1 MNHNS, CDR2 SASEGT. The germline V and J ends were trimmed by 2 bases and 5 bases, with 9 bases remaining between them. The CDR3 is CASSEQVWETQYF. The CDR3, as DNA: TGTGCCAGCAGTGAACAAGTCTGGGAGACCCAGTACTTC.

This clonotype was found a few times. The CDR3 DNA sequence: TGCGCCAGCAGCTCTTCGGTCCAGGGAGGTACAGGAAACACCATATATTTT. Amino acids: CASSSSVQGGTGNTIYF. The chain employs TRBV5-1 and TRBJ1-3; D perhaps matches TRBD1 (5 bases). Germline V gives CDR1 SGHRS, CDR2 YFSETQ. This CDR3 has 17 residues. Between the trimmed V and J ends, which lost 3 bases and 4 bases, there was a span of 20 bases.

The chain links TRBV3-1 to TRBJ2-3; D call uncertain. Germline V gene data show CDR1 as LGHDT and CDR2 as YNNKEL (reference sequence). This CDR3 contains 17 residues. The V end was cut by 0 bases, the J end by 0 bases, with 13 bases between. The CDR3 region is CASSQDIGSRSTDTQYF. In DNA form, the CDR3 reads TGTGCCAGCAGCCAAGATATTGGTAGCCGAAGCACAGATACGCAGTATTTT.

This clonotype was observed at least ten times. The chain has TRBV11-2 and TRBJ2-7, with a weak D call TRBD1 (6 bases). Germline assignment: CDR1 SGHAT and CDR2 FQNNGV. V gave up 5 bases and J gave up 3 bases, with 17 bases separating them. The CDR3 length is 15 residues. The CDR3 loop is CASSPRQALFYEQYF. Written as DNA, the CDR3 is TGTGCCAGCAGCCCCCGACAGGCCCTATTCTACGAGCAGTACTTC.

This clonotype was recorded a few times. The gene calls are TRBV6-1 and TRBJ1-1; D might be TRBD1 (5 bases). Germline V gives CDR1 MNHNS, CDR2 SASEGT. This CDR3 contains 12 residues. V lost 2 bases and J lost 11, with 12 bases in between. This CDR3 is CASSENVGAAFF. CDR3 in DNA: TGTGCCAGCAGTGAAAATGTAGGGGCGGCTTTCTTT.

The chain is built from TRBV13 and TRBJ1-2, with 9 positions matching TRBD1. CDR1 and CDR2 from the germline V gene are PRHDT and FYEKMQ (reference sequence). The CDR3 totals 16 residues. Trimming cost V 1 base and J 4 bases; bases outside gene matches: 7. The CDR3 nucleotides read TGTGCCAGCAGCTTAGCTCCGGGACAGGGAGGCTATGGCTACACCTTC. Encoded protein: CASSLAPGQGGYGYTF. Using reference TRBV13 and TRBJ1-2 for the parts outside the CDR3, the full variable domain is AAGVIQSPRHLIKEKRETATLKCYPIPRHDTVYWYQQGPGQDPQFLISFYEKMQSDKGSIPDRFSAQQFSDYHSELNMSSLELGDSALYFCASSLAPGQGGYGYTFGSGTRLTVV.

The rearrangement links TRBV28 to TRBJ1-2; 7 bases are shared with TRBD1. The V gene end was trimmed by 7 bases and the J gene end by 1 base; junction bases not matched to a gene: 9. Germline values: CDR1 MDHEN, CDR2 SYDVKM. This CDR3 has 15 amino acids. The DNA of the CDR3 is TGTGCCAGCACCTATTTGGCAGGGGGTAACTATGGCTACACCTTC. Translating it yields CASTYLAGGNYGYTF.

The table lists this clonotype with a few counts. The CDR3 is CASSRTTGFNEQFF. The CDR3, as DNA: TGTGCCAGCTCACGTACGACAGGATTCAATGAGCAGTTCTTC. This chain joins TRBV18 and TRBJ2-1; TRBD1 is a possible D gene (6 bases). The V and J ends lost 4 bases and 6 bases respectively, with 13 bases between them. This CDR3 has 14 residues. From germline, CDR1 is KGHSH and CDR2 LQKENI.

Only a few counts were recorded for this clonotype. The J gene is TRBJ2-7, the V gene TRBV12-3 or TRBV12-4, with 9 bases fitting TRBD1. Trimming took 3 bases from V and 4 from J; bases not matched to a gene: 7. The CDR3 totals 15 residues. The DNA of the CDR3 is TGTGCCAGCAGTTTCGCGGGGACAGGGCCATACGAGCAGTACTTC. Encoded protein: CASSFAGTGPYEQYF.

Ten or more counts support this clonotype. This chain connects TRBV12-3 or TRBV12-4 to TRBJ2-3; the D gene could be TRBD1 or TRBD2 (5 bases each). The CDR3 spans 16 residues. The germline V and J ends were trimmed by 7 bases and 0 bases, with 17 bases remaining between them. The CDR3 loop is CASTPKGTLSTDTQYF. In DNA form, the CDR3 reads TGTGCCAGCACCCCAAAGGGGACCCTCAGCACAGATACGCAGTATTTT.

The rearrangement joins TRBV2 to TRBJ2-1, with D perhaps matching TRBD1 (5 bases). The germline V gene has CDR1 SNHLY and CDR2 FYNNEI. Trimming cost V 7 bases and J 8 bases, with 21 bases left between them. The length of the CDR3 is 15 residues. In DNA, the CDR3 is TGTGCCAGCACCACGTTGGCAGGGCGGTTTGATGAGCAGTTCTTC. Its protein product is CASTTLAGRFDEQFF.

The chain joins TRBV20-1 to TRBJ2-5; tentative D call: TRBD2 (6 bases). CDR1 is DFQATT and CDR2 is SNEGSKA in the germline V gene (reference sequence). The CDR3 extends over 15 amino acids. Trimming stripped 1 base from V and 2 bases from J, with 14 bases between. The DNA for the CDR3 is TGCAGTGCTAGAGTGGTGACTAGACCTCAAGAGACCCAGTACTTC. Encoded protein: CSARVVTRPQETQYF.

V usage is TRBV29-1 and J usage is TRBJ1-1, with D possibly being TRBD1 (5 bases). The CDR3 length is 12 residues. The germline CDR1 and CDR2 sequences are SQVTM and ANQGSEA. The V end lost 0 bases, the J end lost 10 bases, and 12 bases lay between the germline ends. The DNA for the CDR3 is TGCAGCGTTGAAGATCTCAGGGACGCAGCTTTCTTT. Its protein product is CSVEDLRDAAFF.

The chain combines TRBV12-3 or TRBV12-4 with TRBJ2-3; 8 nucleotides align to TRBD2. The CDR3 consists of 16 residues. V gave up 2 bases and J gave up 5 bases; unmatched junction bases: 9. In DNA form, the CDR3 reads TGTGCCAGCAGTTTATGGCGGGGGGCGGGGGGAGATACGCAGTATTTT. It specifies CASSLWRGAGGDTQYF.

This clonotype appeared a few times. The genes are TRBV7-8 and TRBJ2-1, with D unclear. Trimming pared 0 bases from V and 9 bases from J, leaving 15 bases between. Germline V gene data show CDR1 as SGHVS and CDR2 as FQNEAQ. The CDR3 has 15 residues. CDR3 sequence reads: CASSLAEIGLSEQFF. The CDR3 nucleotides are TGTGCCAGCAGCTTAGCGGAGATTGGTTTGTCTGAGCAGTTCTTC.